This TCR beta chain came from a study of cytomegalovirus exposure and HLA in healthy donors. Regarding the study as a whole: For most TCR sequences rarity was the rule, although some public TCRs occurred in many donors.

The germline CDR1 and CDR2 sequences are PRHDT and FYEKMQ (reference sequence). The CDR3 totals 17 residues. Trimming removed 3 bases from V and 6 bases from J, with 20 bases in between. It was with 60 Vbeta and 13 Jbeta primers that the PCR ran. Repertoires were generated with immunoSEQ multiplex PCR, while TCRdb's copy carries only in-frame clones and drops some. The repertoire holds under 200,000 clones, approximately 12% seen once, with less than 8.5% in the top ten. This clone was found a few times. Its antigen is as yet unknown. The chain has TRBV13 and TRBJ2-2; possibly TRBD1 for D (6 bases). Sequencing was carried out using PBMCs. The clonotype originates from a man aged 50-59 years in good health and CMV-seropositive. The CDR3, as DNA: TGTGCCAGCAGCTTCATCAGGGGATCGTCGTCGGCCGGGGAGCTGTTTTTT. Residues: CASSFIRGSSSAGELFF.